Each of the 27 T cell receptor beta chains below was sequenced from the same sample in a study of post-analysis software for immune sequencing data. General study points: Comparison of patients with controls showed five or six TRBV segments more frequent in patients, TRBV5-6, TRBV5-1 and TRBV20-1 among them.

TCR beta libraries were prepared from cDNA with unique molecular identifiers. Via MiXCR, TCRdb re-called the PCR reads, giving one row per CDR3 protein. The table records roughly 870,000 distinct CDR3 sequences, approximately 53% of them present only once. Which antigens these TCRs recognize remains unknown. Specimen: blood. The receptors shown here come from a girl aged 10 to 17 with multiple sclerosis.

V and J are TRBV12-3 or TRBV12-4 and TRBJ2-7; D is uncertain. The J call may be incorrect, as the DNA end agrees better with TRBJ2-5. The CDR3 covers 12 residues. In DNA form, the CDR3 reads TGTGCCAGTCCTTCCCCCATCGGGACCCAGTACTTC. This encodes CASPSPIGTQYF.

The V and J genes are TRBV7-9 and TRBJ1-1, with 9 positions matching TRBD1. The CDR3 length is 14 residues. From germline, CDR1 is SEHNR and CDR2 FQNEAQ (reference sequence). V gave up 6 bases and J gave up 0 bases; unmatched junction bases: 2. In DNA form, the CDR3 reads TGTGCCAGCAGGGACAGGGGCATGAACACTGAAGCTTTCTTT. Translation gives CASRDRGMNTEAFF.

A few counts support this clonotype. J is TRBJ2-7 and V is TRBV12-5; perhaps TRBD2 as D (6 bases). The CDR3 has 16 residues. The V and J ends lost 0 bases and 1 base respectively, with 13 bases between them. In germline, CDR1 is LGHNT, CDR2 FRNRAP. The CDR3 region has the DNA TGTGCTAGTGGTTTGGTTGGCGGGGTCGATTCCTACGAGCAGTACTTC. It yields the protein CASGLVGGVDSYEQYF.

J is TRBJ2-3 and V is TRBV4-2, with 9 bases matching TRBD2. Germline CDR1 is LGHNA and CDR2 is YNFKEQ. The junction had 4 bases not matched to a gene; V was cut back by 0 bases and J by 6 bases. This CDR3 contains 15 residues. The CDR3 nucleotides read TGTGCCAGCAGCCAAGAAGGGCGGGAGGGTGATACGCAGTATTTT. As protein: CASSQEGREGDTQYF.

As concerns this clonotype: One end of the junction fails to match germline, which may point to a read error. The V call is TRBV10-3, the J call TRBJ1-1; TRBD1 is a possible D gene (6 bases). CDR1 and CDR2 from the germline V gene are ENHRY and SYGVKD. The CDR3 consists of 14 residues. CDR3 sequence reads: CAISESGQFTEAFF. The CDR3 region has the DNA TGTGCCATCAGCGAGTCCGGACAGTTCACTGAAGCTTTCTTT.

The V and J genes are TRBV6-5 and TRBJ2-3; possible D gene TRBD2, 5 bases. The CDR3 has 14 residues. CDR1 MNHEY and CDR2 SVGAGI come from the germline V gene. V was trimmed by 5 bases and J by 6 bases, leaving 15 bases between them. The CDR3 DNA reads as TGTGCCAGCAGTCAGCGAACGGGGTTGGATACGCAGTATTTT. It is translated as CASSQRTGLDTQYF.

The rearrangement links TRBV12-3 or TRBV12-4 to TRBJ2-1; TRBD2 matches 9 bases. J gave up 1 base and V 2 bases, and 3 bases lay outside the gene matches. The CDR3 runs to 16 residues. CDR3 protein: CASSLFAGGSYNEQFF. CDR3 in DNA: TGTGCCAGCAGTTTATTTGCGGGGGGGTCCTACAATGAGCAGTTCTTC.

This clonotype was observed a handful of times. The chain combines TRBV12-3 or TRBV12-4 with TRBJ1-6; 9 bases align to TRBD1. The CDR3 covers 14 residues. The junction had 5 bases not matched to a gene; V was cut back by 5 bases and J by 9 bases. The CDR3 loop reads CASSHGTGTSPLHF. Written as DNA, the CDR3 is TGTGCCAGCAGTCATGGGACAGGGACTTCACCCCTCCACTTT.

The CDR3, as DNA: TGTGCCAGCAGATTGCAAGGGTCCGTTGGAAACATTCAGTACTTC. Its protein product is CASRLQGSVGNIQYF. This chain joins TRBV12-3 or TRBV12-4 and TRBJ2-4; D gene unclear. The germline V and J ends were trimmed by 6 bases and 6 bases, with 18 bases remaining between them. The CDR3 extends over 15 amino acids.

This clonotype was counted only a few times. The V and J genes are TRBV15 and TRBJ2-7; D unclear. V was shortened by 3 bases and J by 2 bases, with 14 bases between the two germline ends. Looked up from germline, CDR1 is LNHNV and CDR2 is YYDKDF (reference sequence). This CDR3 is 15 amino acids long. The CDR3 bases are TGTGCCACCAGCAGCCCCAGCCCTTCTACCTACGAGCAGTACTTC. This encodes CATSSPSPSTYEQYF.

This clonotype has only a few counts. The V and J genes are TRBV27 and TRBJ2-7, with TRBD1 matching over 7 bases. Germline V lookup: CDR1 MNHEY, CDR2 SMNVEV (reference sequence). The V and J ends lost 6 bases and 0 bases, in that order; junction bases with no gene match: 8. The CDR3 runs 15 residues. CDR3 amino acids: CASSLGGMPSYEQYF. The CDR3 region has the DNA TGTGCCAGCAGCTTAGGGGGCATGCCCTCCTACGAGCAGTACTTC.

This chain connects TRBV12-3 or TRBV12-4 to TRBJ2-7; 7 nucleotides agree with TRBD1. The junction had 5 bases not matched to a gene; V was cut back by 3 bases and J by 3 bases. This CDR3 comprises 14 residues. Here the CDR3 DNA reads TGTGCCAGCAGTTTGTTGGACAGGAGCTACGAGCAGTACTTC. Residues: CASSLLDRSYEQYF.

The CDR3 is CASSQEHRFANYGYTF. The CDR3 DNA reads TGTGCCAGCAGCCAAGAGCACAGGTTTGCTAACTATGGCTACACCTTC. The rearrangement uses TRBV3-1 and TRBJ1-2; tentatively, D is TRBD1 (5 bases). The germline V gene encodes CDR1 LGHDT and CDR2 YNNKEL (reference sequence). Trimming stripped 0 bases from V and 0 bases from J, with 11 bases between. The CDR3 runs 16 residues.

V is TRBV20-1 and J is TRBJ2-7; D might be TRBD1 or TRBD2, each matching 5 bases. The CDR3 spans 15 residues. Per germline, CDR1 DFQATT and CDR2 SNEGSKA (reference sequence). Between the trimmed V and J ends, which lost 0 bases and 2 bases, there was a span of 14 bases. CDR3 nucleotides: TGCAGTGCTAGAGATGAGGGGACCCAGACCTACGAGCAGTACTTC. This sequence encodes CSARDEGTQTYEQYF.

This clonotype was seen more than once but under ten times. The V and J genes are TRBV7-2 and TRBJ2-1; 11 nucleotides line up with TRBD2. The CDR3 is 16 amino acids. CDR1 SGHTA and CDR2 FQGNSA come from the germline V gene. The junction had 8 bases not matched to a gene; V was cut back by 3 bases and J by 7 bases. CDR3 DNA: TGTGCCAGCAGCTTGCGAACTAGCGGGGGTTGGAATGAGCAGTTCTTC. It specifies CASSLRTSGGWNEQFF.

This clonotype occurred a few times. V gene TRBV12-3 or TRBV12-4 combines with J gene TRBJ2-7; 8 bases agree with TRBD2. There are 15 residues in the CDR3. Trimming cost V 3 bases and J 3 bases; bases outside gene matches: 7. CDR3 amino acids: CASSLAGGENYEQYF. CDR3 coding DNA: TGTGCCAGCAGTTTGGCGGGGGGCGAGAACTACGAGCAGTACTTC.

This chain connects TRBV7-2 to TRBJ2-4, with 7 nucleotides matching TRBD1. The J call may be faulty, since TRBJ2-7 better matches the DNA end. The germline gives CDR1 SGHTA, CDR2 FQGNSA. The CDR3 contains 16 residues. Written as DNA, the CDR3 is TGTGCCAGCAGCCCCTCGACAGGGAGTTGGCCCTACGAGCAGTACTTC. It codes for CASSPSTGSWPYEQYF.

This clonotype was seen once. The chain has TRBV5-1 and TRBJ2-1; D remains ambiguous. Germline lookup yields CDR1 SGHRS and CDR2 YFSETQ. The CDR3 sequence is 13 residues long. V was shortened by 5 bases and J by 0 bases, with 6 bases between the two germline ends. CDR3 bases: TGCGCCAGCAGGCGGAGCTCCTACAATGAGCAGTTCTTC. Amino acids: CASRRSSYNEQFF.

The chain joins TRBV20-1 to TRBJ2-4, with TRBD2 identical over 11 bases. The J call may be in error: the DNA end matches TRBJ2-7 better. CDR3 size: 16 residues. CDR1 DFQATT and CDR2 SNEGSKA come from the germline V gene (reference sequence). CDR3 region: CSAFLGGTSGSYEQYF. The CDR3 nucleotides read TGCAGTGCTTTCTTGGGCGGGACTAGCGGAAGTTACGAGCAGTACTTC.

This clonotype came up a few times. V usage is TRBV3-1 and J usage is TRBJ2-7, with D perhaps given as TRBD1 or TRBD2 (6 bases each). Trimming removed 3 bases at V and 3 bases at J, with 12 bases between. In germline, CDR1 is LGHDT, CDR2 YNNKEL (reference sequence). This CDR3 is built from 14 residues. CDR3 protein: CASSQGGQIYEQYF. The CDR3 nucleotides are TGTGCCAGCAGCCAGGGGGGACAAATCTACGAGCAGTACTTC.

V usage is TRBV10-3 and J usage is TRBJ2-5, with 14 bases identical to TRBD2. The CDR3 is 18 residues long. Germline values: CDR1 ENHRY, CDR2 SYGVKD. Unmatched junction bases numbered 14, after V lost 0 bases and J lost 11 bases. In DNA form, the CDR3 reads TGTGCCATCAGTGAGTCGACTAGCGGGAGGGCCGGCCTGTATGGGCAGTACTTC. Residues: CAISESTSGRAGLYGQYF.

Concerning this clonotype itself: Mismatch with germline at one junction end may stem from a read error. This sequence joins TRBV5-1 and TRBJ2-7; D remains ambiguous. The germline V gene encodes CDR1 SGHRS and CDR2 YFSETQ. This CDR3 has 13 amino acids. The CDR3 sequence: CASSLVATAEQYF. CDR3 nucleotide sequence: TGCGCTAGCAGCTTGGTGGCTACAGCCGAGCAGTACTTC.

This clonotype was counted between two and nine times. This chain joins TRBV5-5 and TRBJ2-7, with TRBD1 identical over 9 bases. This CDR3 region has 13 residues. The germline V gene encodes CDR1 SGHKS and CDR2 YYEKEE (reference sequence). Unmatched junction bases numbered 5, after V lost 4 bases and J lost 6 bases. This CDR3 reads CASSGGQGGEQYF. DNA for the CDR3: TGTGCCAGCAGCGGGGGACAGGGTGGCGAGCAGTACTTC.

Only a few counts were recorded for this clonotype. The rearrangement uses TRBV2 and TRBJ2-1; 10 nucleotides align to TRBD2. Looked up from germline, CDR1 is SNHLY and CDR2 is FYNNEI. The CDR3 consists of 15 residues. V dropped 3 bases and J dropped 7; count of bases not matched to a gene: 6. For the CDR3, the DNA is TGTGCCAGCAGTGATGCTAGCGGGAGTTTTAATGAGCAGTTCTTC. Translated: CASSDASGSFNEQFF.

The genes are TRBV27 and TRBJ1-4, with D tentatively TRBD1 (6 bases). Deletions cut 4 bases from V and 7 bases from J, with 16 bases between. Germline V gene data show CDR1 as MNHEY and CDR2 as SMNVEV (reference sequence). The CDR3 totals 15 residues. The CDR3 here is CASSSGGGYGEKLFF. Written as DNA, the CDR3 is TGTGCCAGCAGTTCCGGAGGGGGGTACGGTGAAAAACTGTTTTTT.

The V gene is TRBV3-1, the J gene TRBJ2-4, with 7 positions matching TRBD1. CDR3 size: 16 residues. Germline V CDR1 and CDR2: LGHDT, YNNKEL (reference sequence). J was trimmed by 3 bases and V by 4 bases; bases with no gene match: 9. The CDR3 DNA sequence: TGTGCCAGCAGCCTCTACCAGGGGGTCGGCAAAAACATTCAGTACTTC. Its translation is CASSLYQGVGKNIQYF.

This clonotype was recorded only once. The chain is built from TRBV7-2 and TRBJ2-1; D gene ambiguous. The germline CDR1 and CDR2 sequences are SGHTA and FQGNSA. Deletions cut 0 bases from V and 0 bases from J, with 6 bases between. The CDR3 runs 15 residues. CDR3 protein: CASSLATYSYNEQFF. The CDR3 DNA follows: TGTGCCAGCAGCTTAGCCACCTACTCCTACAATGAGCAGTTCTTC.